The clone carrying this TCR beta chain was observed a handful of times. Its cognate antigen is unknown. The data derive from a study of cytomegalovirus exposure and HLA in healthy donors. V was shortened by 6 bases and J by 0 bases, with 12 bases between the two germline ends. The CDR3 extends over 15 amino acids. CDR1 is MDHEN, CDR2 SYDVKM, per germline. Primers: 60 Vbeta forward and 13 Jbeta reverse. Method: immunoSEQ multiplex PCR; TCRdb's copy keeps in-frame clones and lacks some. The sample shows about 140,000 clones, roughly two thirds of them seen only once. General study findings and limits: Common viral pathogens were later found to be apparently linked to several of the most significant clusters. Analyses of presence and absence presupposed an approximately uniform sequencing depth across donors. Rare TCR sequences predominated, though certain public TCRs were found in many donors.

The donors gave bone marrow, and they were healthy. This TCR derives from a male donor in good health and CMV-seronegative. The V and J genes are TRBV28 and TRBJ1-5; D is uncertain. The sequenced sample consisted of PBMCs. The CDR3 DNA reads as TGTGCCAGCAGCCCTGACGGGTATAGCAATCAGCCCCAGCATTTT. Amino acids: CASSPDGYSNQPQHF.